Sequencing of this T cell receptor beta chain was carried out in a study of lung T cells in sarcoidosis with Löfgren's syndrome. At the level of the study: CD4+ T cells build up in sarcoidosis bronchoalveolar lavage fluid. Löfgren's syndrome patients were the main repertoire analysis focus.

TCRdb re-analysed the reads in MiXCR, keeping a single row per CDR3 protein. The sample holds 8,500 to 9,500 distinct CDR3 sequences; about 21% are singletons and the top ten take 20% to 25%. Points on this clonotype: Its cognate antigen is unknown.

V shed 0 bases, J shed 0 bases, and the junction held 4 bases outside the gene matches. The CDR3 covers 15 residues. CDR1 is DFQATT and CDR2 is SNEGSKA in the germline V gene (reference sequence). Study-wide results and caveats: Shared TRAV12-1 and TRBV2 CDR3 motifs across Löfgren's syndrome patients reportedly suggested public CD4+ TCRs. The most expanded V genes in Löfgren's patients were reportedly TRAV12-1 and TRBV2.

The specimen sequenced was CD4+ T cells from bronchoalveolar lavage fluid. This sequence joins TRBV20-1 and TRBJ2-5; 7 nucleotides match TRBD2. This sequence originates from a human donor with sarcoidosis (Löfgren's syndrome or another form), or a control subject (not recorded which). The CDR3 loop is CSARDSGGHQETQYF. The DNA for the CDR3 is TGCAGTGCTAGAGATTCGGGGGGACACCAAGAGACCCAGTACTTC.